This TCR beta chain was captured by sequencing in a study of blood T cell repertoires in COVID-19. About the research overall: The analysed material was cDNA or gDNA that came from T cells, B-cell-depleted T cells, or PBMCs.

CDR3 length: 13 residues. Trimming shortened V by 2 bases and J by 5 bases, and 10 bases separated the two germline ends. Original methodology: How many nucleated cells were present was estimated from reference gene primer amplification. Some clones are missing from TCRdb's copy, which holds only in-frame ones; the method was immunoSEQ multiplex PCR. V and J calls and clone size are copied from that table; D and trimming were computed from the DNA. The sample has some 65,000 clones; less than 95% are singletons. What was sequenced was peripheral blood. This rearrangement joins TRBV23-1 to TRBJ2-7; the D gene is possibly TRBD2 (5 bases). TRBV23-1 is an ORF; its function is uncertain. The receptor's source is a man aged 45 to 65 with COVID-19, enrolled during active disease. In DNA form, the CDR3 reads TGCGCCAGCAGTCAAGCACGGGGTGACGAGCAGTACTTC. Translated: CASSQARGDEQYF.